This T cell receptor (beta chain) emerged from a study of blood T cell repertoires in COVID-19. In the study overall: There were acute and convalescent COVID-19 samples, and they came from the United States, Italy and Spain.

This table comes from immunoSEQ multiplex PCR, and its TCRdb copy is limited to in-frame clones, with some not included. The sample lists 65,000 to 75,000 clones, 90% occurring once. This CDR3 has 14 residues. The germline V gene has CDR1 SGHTA and CDR2 FQGNSA. V trimming: 5 bases; J trimming: 5 bases; junction bases outside the gene matches: 6. The sequence was obtained from a man aged 45-65 years with acute or convalescent COVID-19. The J gene is TRBJ2-5, the V gene TRBV7-2, with 9 bases that match TRBD1. Sequencing was carried out using peripheral blood. The CDR3: CASSITGGYETQYF. The DNA for the CDR3 is TGTGCCAGCAGCATCACAGGGGGCTACGAGACCCAGTACTTC.